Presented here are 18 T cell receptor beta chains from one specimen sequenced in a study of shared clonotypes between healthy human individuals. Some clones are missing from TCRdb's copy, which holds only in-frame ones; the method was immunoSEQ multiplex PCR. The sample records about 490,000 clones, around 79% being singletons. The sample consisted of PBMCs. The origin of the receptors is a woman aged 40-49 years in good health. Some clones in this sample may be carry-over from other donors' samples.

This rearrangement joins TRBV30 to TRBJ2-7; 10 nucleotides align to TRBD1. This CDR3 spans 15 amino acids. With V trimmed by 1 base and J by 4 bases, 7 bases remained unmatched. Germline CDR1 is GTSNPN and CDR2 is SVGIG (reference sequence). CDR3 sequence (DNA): TGTGCCTGGAGTGGGACAGGGGGATTAAGGTACGAGCAGTACTTC. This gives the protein CAWSGTGGLRYEQYF.

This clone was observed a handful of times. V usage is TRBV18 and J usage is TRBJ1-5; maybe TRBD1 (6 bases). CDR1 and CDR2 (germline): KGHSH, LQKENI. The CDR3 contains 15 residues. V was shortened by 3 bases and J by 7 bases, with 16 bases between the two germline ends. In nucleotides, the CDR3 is TGTGCCAGCTCACCGAACCGGGGGGCGGAACAGCCCCAGCATTTT. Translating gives CASSPNRGAEQPQHF.

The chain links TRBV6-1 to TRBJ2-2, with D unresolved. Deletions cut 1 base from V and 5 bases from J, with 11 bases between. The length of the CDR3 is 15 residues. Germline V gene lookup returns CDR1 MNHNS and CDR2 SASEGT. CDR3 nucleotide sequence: TGTGCCAGCAGTGAAGGTCCGGACGGGACCGGGGAGCTGTTTTTT. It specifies CASSEGPDGTGELFF.

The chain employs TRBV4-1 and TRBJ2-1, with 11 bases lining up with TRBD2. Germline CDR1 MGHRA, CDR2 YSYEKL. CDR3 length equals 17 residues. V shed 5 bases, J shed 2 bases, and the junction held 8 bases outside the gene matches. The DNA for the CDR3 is TGCGCCAGCAGCATAGGCCGACTAGCGGGGACCTACAATGAGCAGTTCTTC. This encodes CASSIGRLAGTYNEQFF.

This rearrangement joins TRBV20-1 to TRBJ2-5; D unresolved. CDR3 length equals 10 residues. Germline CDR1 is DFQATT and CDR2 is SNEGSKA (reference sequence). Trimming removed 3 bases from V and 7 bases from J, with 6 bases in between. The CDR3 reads CSASSGTQYF. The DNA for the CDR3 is TGCAGTGCTAGTTCTGGGACCCAGTACTTC.

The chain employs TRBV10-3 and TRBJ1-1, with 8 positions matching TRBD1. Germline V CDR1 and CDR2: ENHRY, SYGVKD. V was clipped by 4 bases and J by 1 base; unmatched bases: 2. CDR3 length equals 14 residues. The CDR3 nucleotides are TGTGCCATCAGTGTAACAGGGGGGAACACTGAAGCTTTCTTT. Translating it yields CAISVTGGNTEAFF.

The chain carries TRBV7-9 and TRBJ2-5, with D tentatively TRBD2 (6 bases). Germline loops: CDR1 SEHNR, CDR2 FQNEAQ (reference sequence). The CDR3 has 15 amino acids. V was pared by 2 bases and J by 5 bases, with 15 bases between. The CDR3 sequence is CASSLTRGGRETQYF. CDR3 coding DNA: TGTGCCAGCAGCTTAACGAGGGGAGGTAGGGAGACCCAGTACTTC.

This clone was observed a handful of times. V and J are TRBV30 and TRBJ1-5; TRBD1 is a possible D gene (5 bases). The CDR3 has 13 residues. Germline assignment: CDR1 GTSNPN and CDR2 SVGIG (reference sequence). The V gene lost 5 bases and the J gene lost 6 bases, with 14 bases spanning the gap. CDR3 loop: CAWGRGGGQPQHF. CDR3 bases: TGTGCCTGGGGAAGGGGAGGTGGTCAGCCCCAGCATTTT.

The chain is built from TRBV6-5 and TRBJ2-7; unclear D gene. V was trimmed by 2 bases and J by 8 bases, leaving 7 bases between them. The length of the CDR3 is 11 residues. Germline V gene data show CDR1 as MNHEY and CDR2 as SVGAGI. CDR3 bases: TGTGCCAGCAGTTACGCCAACCAGCAGTACTTC. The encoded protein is CASSYANQQYF.

CDR3 coding DNA: TGTGCCAGCAGCCCCCGGCTAGCGGGAGGGCCGCAGTACTTC. Translation gives CASSPRLAGGPQYF. The V gene is TRBV7-3, the J gene TRBJ2-5; 12 bases fit TRBD2. Germline CDR1 and CDR2: SGHTA and FQGTGA. The junction had 9 bases not matched to a gene; V was cut back by 5 bases and J by 11 bases. The CDR3 covers 14 residues.

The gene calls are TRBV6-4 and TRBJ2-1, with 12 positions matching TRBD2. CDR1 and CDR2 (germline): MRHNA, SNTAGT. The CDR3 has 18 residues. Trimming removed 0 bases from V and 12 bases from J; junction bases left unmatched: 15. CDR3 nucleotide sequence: TGTGCCAGCAGTGACTCCGCAACCGGACTAGCGGGACGGGGGGGGCAGTTCTTC. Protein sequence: CASSDSATGLAGRGGQFF.

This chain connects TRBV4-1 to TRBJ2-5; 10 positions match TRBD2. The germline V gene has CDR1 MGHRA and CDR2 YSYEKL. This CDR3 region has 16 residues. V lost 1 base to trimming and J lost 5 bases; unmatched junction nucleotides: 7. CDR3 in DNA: TGCGCCAGCAGCCAAGGCCCTAGCGGGAGAAAGGAGACCCAGTACTTC. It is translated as CASSQGPSGRKETQYF.

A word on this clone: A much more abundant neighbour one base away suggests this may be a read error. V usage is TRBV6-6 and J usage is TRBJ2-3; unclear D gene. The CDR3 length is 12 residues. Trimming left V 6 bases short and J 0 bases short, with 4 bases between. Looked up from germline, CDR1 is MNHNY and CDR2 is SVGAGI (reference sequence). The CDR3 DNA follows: TGTGCCAGCAGGATTAGCACAGATACGCAGTATTTT. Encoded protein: CASRISTDTQYF.

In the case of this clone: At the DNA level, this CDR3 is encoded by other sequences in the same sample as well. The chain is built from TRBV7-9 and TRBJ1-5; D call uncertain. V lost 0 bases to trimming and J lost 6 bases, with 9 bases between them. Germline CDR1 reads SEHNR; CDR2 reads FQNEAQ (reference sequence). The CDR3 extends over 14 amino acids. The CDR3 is CASSLAGRSQPQHF. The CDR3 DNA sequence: TGTGCCAGCAGCTTAGCTGGCCGAAGTCAGCCCCAGCATTTT.

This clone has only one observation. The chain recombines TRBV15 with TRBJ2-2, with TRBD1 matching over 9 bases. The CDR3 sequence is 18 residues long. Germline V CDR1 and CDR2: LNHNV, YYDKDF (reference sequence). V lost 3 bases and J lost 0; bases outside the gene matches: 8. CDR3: CATSRGQGGGPNTGELFF. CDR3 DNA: TGTGCCACCAGCAGGGGACAGGGCGGGGGACCGAACACCGGGGAGCTGTTTTTT.

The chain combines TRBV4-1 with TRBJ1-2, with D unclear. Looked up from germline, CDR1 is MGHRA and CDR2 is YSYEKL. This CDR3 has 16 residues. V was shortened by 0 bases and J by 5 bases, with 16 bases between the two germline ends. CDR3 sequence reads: CASSQDAARGTYGYTF. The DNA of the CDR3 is TGCGCCAGCAGCCAAGATGCGGCGCGGGGAACATATGGCTACACCTTC.

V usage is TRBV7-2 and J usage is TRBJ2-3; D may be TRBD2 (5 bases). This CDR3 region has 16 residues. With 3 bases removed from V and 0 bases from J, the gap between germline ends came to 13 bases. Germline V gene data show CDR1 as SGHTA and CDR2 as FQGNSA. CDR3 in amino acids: CASSFRRAASTDTQYF. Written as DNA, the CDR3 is TGTGCCAGCAGCTTTAGGCGGGCCGCTAGCACAGATACGCAGTATTTT.

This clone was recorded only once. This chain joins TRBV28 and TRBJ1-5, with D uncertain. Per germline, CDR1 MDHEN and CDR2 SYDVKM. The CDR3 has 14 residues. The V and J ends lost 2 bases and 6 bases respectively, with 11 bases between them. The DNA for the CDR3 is TGTGCCAGCAGTTTAGAGCCCACCAGTCAGCCCCAGCATTTT. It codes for CASSLEPTSQPQHF.